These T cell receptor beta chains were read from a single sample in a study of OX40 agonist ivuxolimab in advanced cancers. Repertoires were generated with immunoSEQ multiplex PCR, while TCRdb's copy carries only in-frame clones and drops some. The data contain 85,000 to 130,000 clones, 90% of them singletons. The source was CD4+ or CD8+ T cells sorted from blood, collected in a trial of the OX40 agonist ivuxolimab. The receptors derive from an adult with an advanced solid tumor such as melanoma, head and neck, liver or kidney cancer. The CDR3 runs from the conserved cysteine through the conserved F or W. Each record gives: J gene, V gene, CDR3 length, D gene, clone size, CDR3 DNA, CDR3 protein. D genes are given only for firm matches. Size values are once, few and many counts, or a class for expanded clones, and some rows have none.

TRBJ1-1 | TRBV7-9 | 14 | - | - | TGTGCCAGCAGCTTAGGGGGTTTGAGCACTGAAGCTTTCTTT | CASSLGGLSTEAFF
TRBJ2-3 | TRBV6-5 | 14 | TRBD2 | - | TGTGCCAGCAGTTACTCCGGGGGGGTGGATACGCAGTATTTT | CASSYSGGVDTQYF
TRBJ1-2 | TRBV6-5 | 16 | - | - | TGTGCCAGCAGTTTGGTAGGGGGGAGGTCTAACTATGGCTACACCTTC | CASSLVGGRSNYGYTF
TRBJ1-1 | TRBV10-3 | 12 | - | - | TGTGCCATCAGTAGCCTGAACACTGAAGCTTTCTTT | CAISSLNTEAFF
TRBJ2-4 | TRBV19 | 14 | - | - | TGTGCCAGTATCCCGGAGGGGGCCAAAAACATTCAGTACTTC | CASIPEGAKNIQYF
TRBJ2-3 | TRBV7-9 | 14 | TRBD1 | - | TGTGCCAGCAGGAGGACAGGGGAAACAGATACGCAGTATTTT | CASRRTGETDTQYF
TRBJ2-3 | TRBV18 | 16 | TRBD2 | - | TGTGCCAGCTCACCACGTAGCGGGGGGGCGACAGATACGCAGTATTTT | CASSPRSGGATDTQYF
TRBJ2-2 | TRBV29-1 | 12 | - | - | TGCAGCGTTCACAGGAACACCGGGGAGCTGTTTTTT | CSVHRNTGELFF
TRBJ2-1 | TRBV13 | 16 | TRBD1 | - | TGTGCCAGCAGCTTAGGGGGGACAGCCTCCTACAATGAGCAGTTCTTC | CASSLGGTASYNEQFF
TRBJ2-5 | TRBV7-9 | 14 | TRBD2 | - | TGTGCCAGCAGCCCAAAGCGGGGGCAAGAGACCCAGTACTTC | CASSPKRGQETQYF
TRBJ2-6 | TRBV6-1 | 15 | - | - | TGTGCCAGCAGCCAAGGGGGGGCCGGGGCCAACGTCCTGACTTTC | CASSQGGAGANVLTF
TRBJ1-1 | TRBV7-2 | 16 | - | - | TGTGCCAGCAGTCTCAGGACTTTGGGGAAGAACACTGAAGCTTTCTTT | CASSLRTLGKNTEAFF
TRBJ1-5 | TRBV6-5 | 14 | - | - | TGTGCCAGCAGCGCCCGGGACGGCGATCAGCCCCAGCATTTT | CASSARDGDQPQHF
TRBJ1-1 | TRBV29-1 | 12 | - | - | TGCAGCGTTGGCGCAGGGAACACTGAAGCTTTCTTT | CSVGAGNTEAFF
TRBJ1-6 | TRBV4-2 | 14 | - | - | TGTGCCAGCAGCCAAGGGCAGGGACCAGGCTCCCTCCACTTT | CASSQGQGPGSLHF
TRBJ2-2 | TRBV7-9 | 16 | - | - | TGTGCCAGCAGGCTCTCCCAGCTTGGGCCCACCGGGGAGCTGTTTTTT | CASRLSQLGPTGELFF
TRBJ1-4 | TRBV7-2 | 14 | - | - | TGTGCCAGCAGCTTGGACAGATTTAATGAAAAACTGTTTTTT | CASSLDRFNEKLFF
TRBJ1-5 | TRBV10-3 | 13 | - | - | TGTGCCATCAGTGGACAGGAGGATCAGCCCCAGCATTTT | CAISGQEDQPQHF
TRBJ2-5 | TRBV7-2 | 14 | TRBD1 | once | TGTGCCAGCAGCTTACCGACAGGGGGAGAGACCCAGTACTTC | CASSLPTGGETQYF
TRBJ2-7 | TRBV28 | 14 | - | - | TGTGCCAGCAGACCTGGGGTGGGTACCTACGAGCAGTACTTC | CASRPGVGTYEQYF
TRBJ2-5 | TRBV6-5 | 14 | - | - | TGTGCCAGCAGTTGCGGCCGGAAACAAGAGACCCAGTACTTC | CASSCGRKQETQYF
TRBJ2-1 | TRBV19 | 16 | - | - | TGTGCCAGTAGTGATTGGGCCCCGAGCTCCTACAATGAGCAGTTCTTC | CASSDWAPSSYNEQFF
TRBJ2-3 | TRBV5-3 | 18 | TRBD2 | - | TGTGCCAGAAGCTTCCCGGGACTAGCGGGGGGGACGACAGATACGCAGTATTTT | CARSFPGLAGGTTDTQYF
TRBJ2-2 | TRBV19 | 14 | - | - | TGTGCCAGTAGTATACGGTTCGACACCGGGGAGCTGTTTTTT | CASSIRFDTGELFF
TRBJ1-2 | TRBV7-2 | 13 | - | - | TGTGCCAGCAGCTTATTTGTGGGTTATGGCTACACCTTC | CASSLFVGYGYTF
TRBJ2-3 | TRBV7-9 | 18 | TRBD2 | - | TGTGCCAGCAGCATCCCTTACCCCGGGACTAGCGGGGGGGTGGGGCAGTATTTT | CASSIPYPGTSGGVGQYF
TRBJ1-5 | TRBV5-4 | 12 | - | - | TGTGCCAGCAGCGAGGGAAATCAGCCCCAGCATTTT | CASSEGNQPQHF
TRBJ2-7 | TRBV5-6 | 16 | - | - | TGTGCCAGCAGCTTGAAGGGTAGTGCCGAAAGCTACGAGCAGTACTTC | CASSLKGSAESYEQYF
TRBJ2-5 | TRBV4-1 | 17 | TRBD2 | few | TGCGCCAGCAGCCAAGCGACACTAGCGGGGGACCAAGAGACCCAGTACTTC | CASSQATLAGDQETQYF
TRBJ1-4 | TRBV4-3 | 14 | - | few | TGCGCCAGCAGCCAAGACGGGGCTAATGAAAAACTGTTTTTT | CASSQDGANEKLFF
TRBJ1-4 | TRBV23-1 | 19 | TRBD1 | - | TGCGCCAGCAGCCGTACGACAGGGCCCTGCCATGCAACTAATGAAAAACTGTTTTTT | CASSRTTGPCHATNEKLFF
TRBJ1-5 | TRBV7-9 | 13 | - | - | TGTGCCAGCGCCTTATCCCCAATCCAGCCCCAGCATTTT | CASALSPIQPQHF
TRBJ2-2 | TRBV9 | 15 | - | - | TGTGCCAGCAGCGTATACGATAGGAACACCGGGGAGCTGTTTTTT | CASSVYDRNTGELFF
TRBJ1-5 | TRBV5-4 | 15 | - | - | TGTGCCAGCAGCCCCGGGAGGGAGCGCAATCAGCCCCAGCATTTT | CASSPGRERNQPQHF
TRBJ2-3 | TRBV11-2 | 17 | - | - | TGTGCCAGCAGCCGGGATAGGCGGTTATCTAGCACAGATACGCAGTATTTT | CASSRDRRLSSTDTQYF
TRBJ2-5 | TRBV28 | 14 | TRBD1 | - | TGTGCCAGCAGACCTCAGGGGGCGCTTAAGACCCAGTACTTC | CASRPQGALKTQYF
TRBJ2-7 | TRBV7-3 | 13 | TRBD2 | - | TGTGCCAGCAGCCCGGGACTAGCTAACGAGCAGTACTTC | CASSPGLANEQYF
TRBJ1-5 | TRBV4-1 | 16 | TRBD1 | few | TGCGCCAGCAGCCGGACAGGGGAAACGAGCAATCAGCCCCAGCATTTT | CASSRTGETSNQPQHF
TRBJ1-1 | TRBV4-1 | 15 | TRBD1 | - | TGCGCCAGCAGCCAAGGGGACAGGGATTCCACTGAAGCTTTCTTT | CASSQGDRDSTEAFF
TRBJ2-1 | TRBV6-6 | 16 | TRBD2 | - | TGTGCCAGCAGTTATAGACTAGCGGGTTCCTACAATGAGCAGTTCTTC | CASSYRLAGSYNEQFF
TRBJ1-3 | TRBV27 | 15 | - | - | TGTGCCAGCAGCCTGACGGGAAGCTCTGGAAACACCATATATTTT | CASSLTGSSGNTIYF
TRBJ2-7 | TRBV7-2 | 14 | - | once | TGTGCCAGCAGCCTAGTGAGGCACTCCTACGAGCAGTACTTC | CASSLVRHSYEQYF
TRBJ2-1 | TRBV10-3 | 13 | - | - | TGTGCCATCAGTCCCGGGGGACTTTCCAAGCAGTTCTTC | CAISPGGLSKQFF
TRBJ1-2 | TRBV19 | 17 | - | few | TGTGCCAGTAGTACAGGGCCGGGGAGGCATGCGAACTATGGCTACACCTTC | CASSTGPGRHANYGYTF
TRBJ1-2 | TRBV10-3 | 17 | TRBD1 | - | TGTGCCATCAGCGTGGGCATGGACAGGAGGTTCAACTATGGCTACACCTTC | CAISVGMDRRFNYGYTF
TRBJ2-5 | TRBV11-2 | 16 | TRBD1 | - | TGTGCCAGCAGCTTAGACACTACAGGGGTTACGGAGACCCAGTACTTC | CASSLDTTGVTETQYF
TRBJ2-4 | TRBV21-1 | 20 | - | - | TGTGCCAGCAGCAAATGCGTCGGTTCAGGCCCAGCAATAGCCAAAAACATTCAGTACTTC | CASSKCVGSGPAIAKNIQYF
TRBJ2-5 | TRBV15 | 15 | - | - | TGTGCCACCAGCAGAGATCGAAGCGATAGTGGGACCCAGTACTTC | CATSRDRSDSGTQYF
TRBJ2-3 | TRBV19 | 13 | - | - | TGTGCCAGTAGTCTTACACGCACAGATACGCAGTATTTT | CASSLTRTDTQYF